This T cell receptor beta chain emerged from a study of OX40 agonist ivuxolimab in advanced cancers. Germline-derived CDR1 and CDR2 are SGHTA and FQGNSA. V lost 7 bases to trimming and J lost 4 bases, with 16 bases between them. This CDR3 spans 15 amino acids. TCRdb's table, derived via immunoSEQ multiplex PCR, lists solely in-frame clones and lacks some. The top ten clones hold roughly 6.1% of a sample with more than 65,000 clones, roughly 84% of them seen once. Sequences were derived from CD4+ or CD8+ T cells sorted from blood, sampled in a trial of the OX40 agonist ivuxolimab. This sequence originates from an adult with an advanced solid tumor such as melanoma, head and neck, liver or kidney cancer. This chain connects TRBV7-2 to TRBJ2-2, with D perhaps TRBD1 or TRBD2 (5 bases each). CDR3 protein: CASTPVRGITGELFF. For the CDR3, the DNA is TGTGCCAGCACCCCCGTCCGGGGCATCACCGGGGAGCTGTTTTTT.